This TCR beta chain was sequenced in a study of beta chain features in type 1 diabetes. Study background: Healthy donors and patients had similar age, gender and cell yields.

The CDR3 totals 13 residues. V lost 2 bases and J lost 3, with 7 bases in between. Germline CDR1 SGHRS, CDR2 YFSETQ. The sequenced template was cDNA made from the entire isolated RNA. The table came from immunoSEQ multiplex PCR; TCRdb's copy has only in-frame clones and leaves some out. The profile shows about 410,000 clones, more than 11% of them singletons. The sequenced material came from naive CD4+ T cells from blood. The origin of this receptor is a man aged 30 to 39 in good health. J is TRBJ2-3 and V is TRBV5-1; tentative D call: TRBD2 (6 bases). CDR3: CASSLGRTDTQYF. CDR3 coding DNA: TGCGCCAGCAGCTTAGGGAGGACAGATACGCAGTATTTT.